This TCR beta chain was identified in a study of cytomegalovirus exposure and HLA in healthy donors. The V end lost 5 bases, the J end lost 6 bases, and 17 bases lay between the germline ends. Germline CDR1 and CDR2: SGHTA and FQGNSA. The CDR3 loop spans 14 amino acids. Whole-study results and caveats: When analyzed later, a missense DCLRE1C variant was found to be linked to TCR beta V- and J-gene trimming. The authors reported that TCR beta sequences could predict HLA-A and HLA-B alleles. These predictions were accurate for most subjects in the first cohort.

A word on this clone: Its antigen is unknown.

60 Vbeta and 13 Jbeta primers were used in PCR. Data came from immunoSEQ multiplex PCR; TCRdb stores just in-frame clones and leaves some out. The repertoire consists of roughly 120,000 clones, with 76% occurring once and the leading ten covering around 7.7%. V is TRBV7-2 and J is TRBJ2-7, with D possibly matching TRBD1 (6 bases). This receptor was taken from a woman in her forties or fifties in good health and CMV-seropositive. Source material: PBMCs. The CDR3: CASSPRGQGTEQYF. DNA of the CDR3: TGTGCCAGCAGCCCGAGGGGTCAGGGGACCGAGCAGTACTTC.